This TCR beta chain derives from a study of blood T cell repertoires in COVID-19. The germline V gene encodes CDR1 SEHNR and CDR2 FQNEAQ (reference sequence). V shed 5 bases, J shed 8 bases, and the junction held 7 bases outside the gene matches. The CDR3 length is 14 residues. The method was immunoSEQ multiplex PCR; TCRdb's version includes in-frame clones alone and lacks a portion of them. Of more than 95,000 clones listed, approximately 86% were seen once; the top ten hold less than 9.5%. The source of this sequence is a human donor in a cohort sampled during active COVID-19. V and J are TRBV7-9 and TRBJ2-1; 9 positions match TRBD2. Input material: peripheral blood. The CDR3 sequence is CASSPGGTSYEQFF. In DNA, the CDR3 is TGTGCCAGCAGCCCTGGGGGGACTAGCTATGAGCAGTTCTTC.